This TCR beta chain stems from a study of blood T cell repertoires in COVID-19. Study-wide background: Sources were T cells, B-cell-depleted T cells, or PBMCs; the material itself was cDNA or gDNA.

This clone was observed a few times. The germline CDR1 and CDR2 sequences are SGHTA and FQGNSA. V shed 0 bases, J shed 7 bases, and the junction held 5 bases outside the gene matches. The CDR3 contains 15 residues. Sequencing was performed with immunoSEQ multiplex PCR; in TCRdb, only in-frame clones are kept and a portion is missing. Of 270,000 or so clones in the sample, roughly 84% were seen once. Participants, 18 to 89 years old, spanned approximately 26 US areas. The sequenced sample was PBMCs or T cells enriched from blood (not recorded which). The genes are TRBV7-2 and TRBJ1-4, with 7 bases matching TRBD1. This sequence originates from a man aged 50 or older who had recovered from COVID-19. CDR3 in DNA: TGTGCCAGCAGCTTAGCGAGTACAGGGGTTGAAAAACTGTTTTTT. Its protein is CASSLASTGVEKLFF. Together with reference TRBV7-2 and TRBJ1-4, the CDR3 gives the full variable domain: GAGVSQSPSNKVTEKGKDVELRCDPISGHTALYWYRQSLGQGLEFLIYFQGNSAPDKSGLPSDRFSAERTGGSVSTLTIQRTQQEDSAVYLCASSLASTGVEKLFFGSGTQLSVL.